These T cell receptor beta chains were read from a single sample in a study of shared clonotypes between healthy human individuals. Sequencing used immunoSEQ multiplex PCR; TCRdb keeps in-frame clones, though not all of them. Here the sample spans roughly 1,600,000 clones, just under 99% being singletons. The source material was naive CD4+ T cells sorted from blood. Receptor source: a man aged 25-40 years in good health. The CDR3 runs from the conserved cysteine through the conserved F or W. Fields, in order: J gene, D gene, V gene, CDR3 length, CDR3 protein, CDR3 DNA. The D gene is left open where the match is weak.

TRBJ2-2 TRBD2 TRBV27 14 CASSPGGYTGELFF TGTGCCAGCAGTCCGGGGGGGTACACCGGGGAGCTGTTTTTT
TRBJ2-3 TRBD2 TRBV9 19 CASSVDGRVAGDESDTQYF TGTGCCAGCAGCGTAGACGGGCGCGTAGCGGGAGATGAATCAGATACGCAGTATTTT
TRBJ2-3 . TRBV29-1 14 CSVVSGRSTDTQYF TGCAGCGTGGTCAGCGGAAGGAGCACAGATACGCAGTATTTT
TRBJ2-7 TRBD2 TRBV7-9 15 CASRRGGGRDYEQYF TGTGCCAGCAGAAGAGGTGGGGGGAGGGACTACGAGCAGTACTTC
TRBJ1-2 . TRBV2 13 CASSPNPGAGYTF TGTGCCAGCAGTCCGAATCCGGGGGCGGGCTACACCTTC
TRBJ2-3 . TRBV9 15 CASSPRQPSGDTQYF TGTGCCAGCAGCCCCCGACAGCCTTCTGGGGATACGCAGTATTTT
TRBJ1-5 . TRBV19 15 CASSIEVRSNQPQHF TGTGCCAGTAGTATAGAGGTCAGAAGCAATCAGCCCCAGCATTTT
TRBJ1-4 . TRBV18 15 CASSPPGSTNEKLFF TGTGCCAGCTCACCACCAGGGAGTACTAATGAAAAACTGTTTTTT
TRBJ2-2 . TRBV5-5 14 CASSLMSNTGELFF TGTGCCAGCAGCTTGATGTCGAACACCGGGGAGCTGTTTTTT
TRBJ1-3 . TRBV18 16 CASSPVEESSGNTIYF TGTGCCAGCTCACCAGTTGAGGAGAGCTCTGGAAACACCATATATTTT
TRBJ1-2 . TRBV28 13 CASSPGASYGYTF TGTGCCAGCAGTCCAGGAGCGTCCTATGGCTACACCTTC
TRBJ1-1 . TRBV5-4 14 CASSLAQVNTEAFF TGTGCCAGCAGCTTAGCACAGGTGAACACTGAAGCTTTCTTT
TRBJ2-5 TRBD1 TRBV5-4 15 CASSQITGGEETQYF TGTGCCAGCAGTCAAATAACAGGGGGAGAAGAGACCCAGTACTTC